The 9 T cell receptor beta chains below were found in one sample sequenced in a study of persistence of HIV-infected CD4 T cells. This was the immunoSEQ version 4 assay in survey mode. Data came from immunoSEQ multiplex PCR; TCRdb stores just in-frame clones and leaves some out. The profile covers 25,000 to 35,000 clones, with 82% appearing a single time and about 0.9% taken by the ten largest. Stimulation used approximately 9.6 ug/mL lysate from CMV-infected fibroblasts. CD40L/CD69 double-negative CD45RO-high memory CD4+ T cells were collected. These TCRs are of unknown antigen specificity. The material was CD4+ T cells sorted from PBMCs after roughly 20-hour stimulation, obtained from a patient who received antiretroviral therapy. The receptors here all came from an adult man with HIV who was CMV-seropositive.

V is TRBV24-1 and J is TRBJ2-1, with 11 bases that match TRBD2. V shed 3 bases, J shed 2 bases, and the junction held 2 bases outside the gene matches. Germline V gene sequence: CDR1 KGHDR, CDR2 SFDVKD. This CDR3 is 16 amino acids long. CDR3 nucleotides: TGTGCCACCAGTGATATTAGCGGGGGGGCCTACAATGAGCAGTTCTTC. This encodes CATSDISGGAYNEQFF.

The rearrangement joins TRBV6-5 to TRBJ2-5, with TRBD1 matching 9 bases. V lost 8 bases to trimming and J lost 7 bases; unmatched junction nucleotides: 11. Germline V lookup: CDR1 MNHEY, CDR2 SVGAGI. The CDR3 is 14 residues long. The DNA for the CDR3 is TGTGCCAGCCGCTTCCCGGGACAGGGATCGACCCAGTACTTC. Translation: CASRFPGQGSTQYF.

V and J are TRBV27 and TRBJ2-3; D is possibly TRBD1 or TRBD2 (5 bases each). Germline assignment: CDR1 MNHEY and CDR2 SMNVEV (reference sequence). Between the trimmed V and J ends, which lost 10 bases and 2 bases, there was a span of 13 bases. The CDR3 loop spans 13 amino acids. The CDR3 loop reads CAIRDDFTDTQYF. For the CDR3, the DNA is TGTGCCATACGGGACGATTTCACAGATACGCAGTATTTT.

The gene calls are TRBV7-2 and TRBJ2-2, with 9 positions matching TRBD1. From germline, CDR1 is SGHTA and CDR2 FQGNSA. With V trimmed by 6 bases and J by 7 bases, 12 bases remained unmatched. This CDR3 has 16 amino acids. For the CDR3, the DNA is TGTGCCAGCAGGATAACAGGGGGCGTAGGTATCGGGGAGCTGTTTTTT. It yields the protein CASRITGGVGIGELFF. The variable domain in full, with the rest retrieved from reference TRBV7-2 and TRBJ2-2, is GAGVSQSPSNKVTEKGKDVELRCDPISGHTALYWYRQSLGQGLEFLIYFQGNSAPDKSGLPSDRFSAERTGGSVSTLTIQRTQQEDSAVYLCASRITGGVGIGELFFGEGSRLTVL.

V is TRBV5-1 and J is TRBJ2-3; 9 bases line up with TRBD1. Per the germline V gene, CDR1 is SGHRS and CDR2 is YFSETQ. The CDR3 covers 16 residues. The V and J ends lost 1 base and 0 bases, in that order; junction bases with no gene match: 3. This chain's CDR3 is CASSLIGQGSTDTQYF. The CDR3, as DNA: TGCGCCAGCAGCTTGATAGGACAGGGGAGCACAGATACGCAGTATTTT.

The V gene is TRBV21-1, the J gene TRBJ1-6; TRBD1, the table's D call, was not compared with the DNA. TRBV21-1 is flagged as a pseudogene. CDR3 length: 17 amino acids. This chain's CDR3 is CASLYTGFLSYNSPLHF. The CDR3 coding sequence is TGTGCCAGCCTCTATACAGGGTTTCTCTCCTATAATTCACCCCTCCACTTT.

The V call is TRBV4-3, the J call TRBJ1-2; 8 nucleotides agree with TRBD1. The germline gives CDR1 LGHNA, CDR2 YSLEER. V shed 3 bases, J shed 5 bases, and the junction held 5 bases outside the gene matches. The CDR3 runs 14 residues. The CDR3 loop reads CASSHETGGYGYTF. The CDR3 region has the DNA TGCGCCAGCAGCCATGAAACAGGGGGTTATGGCTACACCTTC.

This clone was seen once. The CDR3 nucleotides read TGTGCGGCCTACTCCGTGGACTATGGCTACACCTTC. Its protein product is CAAYSVDYGYTF. The chain recombines TRBV28 with TRBJ1-2; D unresolved. Looked up from germline, CDR1 is MDHEN and CDR2 is SYDVKM. This CDR3 comprises 12 residues.

The chain recombines TRBV18 with TRBJ2-5; 8 nucleotides line up with TRBD2. CDR3 length: 16 amino acids. CDR1 is KGHSH, CDR2 LQKENI, per germline. V shed 3 bases, J shed 5 bases, and the junction held 11 bases outside the gene matches. Here the CDR3 reads CASSPRGLAGLETQYF. The CDR3 nucleotides are TGTGCCAGCTCACCCAGGGGTCTAGCGGGTCTCGAGACCCAGTACTTC.